This TCR beta chain stems from a study of cytotoxic CD8 clonotypes in ibrutinib-treated CLL. Study-level background: Partial responses numbered roughly 24 and complete responses 2; after a median about 72 months, roughly 14 stayed remitted and some twelve progressed. General study findings and limits: Clonality went higher at ibrutinib response and then dropped back toward baseline at progression. Private clonotypes, not public ones, expanded at ibrutinib response.

Using immunoSEQ multiplex PCR, the repertoire was profiled, and TCRdb retains in-frame clones only, with some absent. The table lists some 200,000 clones, 79% of them singletons. The sample holds a few counts of this clone. What it binds is unknown. The sample has other DNA sequences that encode this CDR3 too. CDR3 length: 13 residues. Germline V gene data show CDR1 as SGDLS and CDR2 as YYNGEE. The V and J ends lost 0 bases and 1 base respectively, with 3 bases between them. The chain has TRBV9 and TRBJ2-3; D remains unclear. This clonotype originated in a human donor with chronic lymphocytic leukemia. Sequencing used PBMCs, obtained after 12 months of ibrutinib treatment. CDR3 residues: CASSVGGTDTQYF. In DNA, the CDR3 is TGTGCCAGCAGCGTAGGAGGCACAGATACGCAGTATTTT.